Listed below are T cell receptor beta chains from one sample, sequenced in a study of blood T cell repertoires in COVID-19. Assay used: immunoSEQ multiplex PCR; TCRdb lists only in-frame clones, some missing. The repertoire holds approximately 350,000 clones, with more than 70% as singletons. The source material was peripheral blood. These receptor sequences come from an older woman with COVID-19, enrolled during active disease. Both conserved end residues are part of each CDR3. D genes are given only for firm matches. Size tells how often a clone was seen (once, few, many) or the class of an expanded clone, and some rows leave it out.

d_call	clone_size	v_call	j_call	cdr3_nt	cdr3_aa
TRBD2	few	TRBV9	TRBJ2-7	TGTGCCAGCAGCGTAGCCGGGACTAGCGTCTCCTACGAGCAGTACTTC	CASSVAGTSVSYEQYF
.	.	TRBV28	TRBJ1-4	TGTGCCAGCAGTCCCCACAGGGATTTAGCTGAAAAACTGTTTTTT	CASSPHRDLAEKLFF
.	.	TRBV19	TRBJ1-5	TGTGCCAGTAGTTCCCCTGGGCAGCTCAATCAGCCCCAGCATTTT	CASSSPGQLNQPQHF
.	.	TRBV19	TRBJ1-1	TGTGCCAGTAGTATAGAACTGCTGCTCGGGTCTGAAGCTTTCTTT	CASSIELLLGSEAFF
.	.	TRBV5-1	TRBJ1-1	TGCGCCAGCAGCTCGTCGGTTTCTAACACTGAAGCTTTCTTT	CASSSSVSNTEAFF
.	few	TRBV4-1	TRBJ2-2	TGCGCCAGCAGCCAGGCTAGCCGGGGCACCGGGGAGCTGTTTTTT	CASSQASRGTGELFF
.	.	TRBV14	TRBJ1-2	TGTGCCAGCAGCCAATCCGGGTATGGCTACACCTTC	CASSQSGYGYTF
.	once	TRBV5-6	TRBJ1-5	TGTGCCAGCAGCATCCGGGACAACAATCAGCCCCAGCATTTT	CASSIRDNNQPQHF
.	few	TRBV10-3	TRBJ1-2	TGTGCCATCAGTGAGGTTAGGAGGGACGGAGACTATGGCTACACCTTC	CAISEVRRDGDYGYTF
.	.	TRBV24-1	TRBJ1-2	TGTGCCACCAGTGACCCCGGTCGATACTATGGCTACACCTTC	CATSDPGRYYGYTF
.	.	TRBV5-5	TRBJ1-1	TGTGCCAGCAGCTTTAGGAGCGACCGTGAAGCTTTCTTT	CASSFRSDREAFF
.	.	TRBV27	TRBJ1-4	TGTGCCAGCAGGGGGGCCGGGGTTAATGAAAAACTGTTTTTT	CASRGAGVNEKLFF
.	once	TRBV24-1	TRBJ1-2	TGTGCCACCAGTGACCACAGGGTTGGCTACACCTTC	CATSDHRVGYTF
.	.	TRBV25-1	TRBJ1-6	TGTGCCAGCTCCCCAAGGGGAAGTAATTCATCCCTCCACTTT	CASSPRGSNSSLHF
.	.	TRBV30	TRBJ1-3	TGTGCCTGGAGGTCTGGCCAGGGGAATCGAAACACCATATATTTT	CAWRSGQGNRNTIYF
TRBD1	few	TRBV15	TRBJ2-7	TGTGCCACCAGCAGGACAGGGGGAAGCTACGAGCAGTACTTC	CATSRTGGSYEQYF
TRBD1	.	TRBV19	TRBJ1-2	TGTGCCAGTAGTACCTCGACAGGGGTCTATGGCTACACCTTC	CASSTSTGVYGYTF
TRBD1	.	TRBV12-5	TRBJ2-5	TGTGCTAGTGGTTTGATTACAACAGGGGGCGGTGAGACCCAGTACTTC	CASGLITTGGGETQYF
.	.	TRBV5-4	TRBJ1-2	TGTGCCAGCAGCGTTGCGGGTATTAACTATGGCTACACCTTC	CASSVAGINYGYTF
.	once	TRBV7-8	TRBJ2-7	TGTGCCAGCAGCCCACGGGGGTCACAGGGGCCCTACGAGCAGTACTTC	CASSPRGSQGPYEQYF
TRBD1	.	TRBV24-1	TRBJ1-1	TGTGCCACCAGGGGACAGTTTAACACTGAAGCTTTCTTT	CATRGQFNTEAFF
.	.	TRBV28	TRBJ1-5	TGTGCCAGCAGTTTGCGCGGGACCTCTAATCAGCCCCAGCATTTT	CASSLRGTSNQPQHF
TRBD2	.	TRBV24-1	TRBJ2-3	TGTGCCACCAGTGATTTTCTAGCGGGGGCGGGTACGCAGTATTTT	CATSDFLAGAGTQYF
TRBD2	.	TRBV5-1	TRBJ2-5	TGCGCCAGCAGCTTGGGCAGCGGGGGGGCCCAAGAGACCCAGTACTTC	CASSLGSGGAQETQYF
.	.	TRBV19	TRBJ1-1	TGTGCCAGTAGTATATCGAGGGACACTGAAGCTTTCTTT	CASSISRDTEAFF
.	.	TRBV9	TRBJ1-2	TGTGCCAGCAGCTCCCGGACGGGAGGCTACACCTTC	CASSSRTGGYTF
.	once	TRBV27	TRBJ2-3	TGTGCCAGCAGTTTTACCAGGATCGACCTGGGCCCGGCAACAGATACGCAGTATTTT	CASSFTRIDLGPATDTQYF
TRBD1	.	TRBV25-1	TRBJ1-2	TGTGCCAGCAGTGAAACGGGACAGGGGGCTAGTGGCTACACCTTC	CASSETGQGASGYTF
TRBD2	.	TRBV4-1	TRBJ2-1	TGCGCCAGCAGCCAAGGGACTAGCGGGACGAATGAGCAGTTCTTC	CASSQGTSGTNEQFF
TRBD2	.	TRBV5-1	TRBJ2-7	TGCGCCAGCAGCTTGTCTAGCGGGCCCTCCTACGAGCAGTACTTC	CASSLSSGPSYEQYF
TRBD1	.	TRBV6-6	TRBJ1-2	TGTGCCAGCAGTTACGTGGACAGGGCTGGCTACACCTTC	CASSYVDRAGYTF
.	few	TRBV29-1	TRBJ1-2	TGCAGCGTTGAAGGTGGGGCAGGGCACTATGGCTACACCTTC	CSVEGGAGHYGYTF
TRBD1	.	TRBV19	TRBJ1-5	TGTGCCAGTAGTATCCCGACGGCCAGGGGGAATCAGCCCCAGCATTTT	CASSIPTARGNQPQHF
.	.	TRBV5-1	TRBJ2-2	TGCGCCAGCAGCTCCGGACTGCCCACCGGGGAGCTGTTTTTT	CASSSGLPTGELFF
TRBD2	.	TRBV9	TRBJ2-5	TGTGCCAGCAGCGTAGGGGAGCGGGGGGGCCTCCAAGAGACCCAGTACTTC	CASSVGERGGLQETQYF
.	.	TRBV29-1	TRBJ1-2	TGCAGCGCCATTGGAGGGGCGGGGAGTGGCTACACCTTC	CSAIGGAGSGYTF
.	.	TRBV4-1	TRBJ1-4	TGCGCCAGCACAGAAAATCGGGGGAATGAGGCTAATGAAAAACTGTTTTTT	CASTENRGNEANEKLFF
.	.	TRBV5-1	TRBJ1-1	TGCGCCAGCAGCTTGGCGGGTTACACTGAAGCTTTCTTT	CASSLAGYTEAFF
.	.	TRBV19	TRBJ2-1	TGTGCCACCGCGGGCACGGTAGCTAACAATGAGCAGTTCTTC	CATAGTVANNEQFF
.	.	TRBV5-1	TRBJ2-2	TGCGCCAGCAACCGCTTAAGTGGGCAGGCGAACACCGGGGAGCTGTTTTTT	CASNRLSGQANTGELFF
.	.	TRBV27	TRBJ2-7	TGTGCCAGCAGTTTATCTGTACAGGGCTACGAGCAGTACTTC	CASSLSVQGYEQYF
TRBD1	.	TRBV18	TRBJ1-1	TGTGCCAGCTCACCTCAGGGGACAGGGATGAACACTGAAGCTTTCTTT	CASSPQGTGMNTEAFF
.	.	TRBV5-6	TRBJ1-1	TGTGCCAGCAGCTTGCTATTGAACACTGAAGCTTTCTTT	CASSLLLNTEAFF
.	.	TRBV27	TRBJ1-5	TGTGCCAGCAGTTCTACCACAGGGATGGGACAGCCCCAGCATTTT	CASSSTTGMGQPQHF
TRBD2	.	TRBV5-1	TRBJ2-7	TGCGCCAGCAGCGAAGTGGCGGGGGGTCTCGACGAGCAGTACTTC	CASSEVAGGLDEQYF
TRBD1	.	TRBV19	TRBJ1-1	TGTGCCAGTAGTCACCGACAGGGTGGCACTGAAGCTTTCTTT	CASSHRQGGTEAFF
.	.	TRBV2	TRBJ1-5	TGTGCCAGCAGTGAAACCGGCCAGGTTAATCAGCCCCAGCATTTT	CASSETGQVNQPQHF
.	.	TRBV3-1/TRBV3-2	TRBJ2-2	TGTGCCAGCAGCCAAGTTGGGGGGGCAAGGTCCGGGGAGCTGTTTTTT	CASSQVGGARSGELFF
.	.	TRBV9	TRBJ1-1	TGTGCCAGCAGCGTAGAACCAGGGCGGGGCTCTGAAGCTTTCTTT	CASSVEPGRGSEAFF
.	.	TRBV6-6	TRBJ2-2	TGTGCCAGCAGTCCCGGGGTTCGAGCCGGGGAGCTGTTTTTT	CASSPGVRAGELFF
.	.	TRBV30	TRBJ1-2	TGTGCCTGGAAAGGAATGACAGCTACCTATGGCTACACCTTC	CAWKGMTATYGYTF
.	few	TRBV5-6	TRBJ1-1	TGTGCCAGCAGCACTAACAGGGAAACCAACACTGAAGCTTTCTTT	CASSTNRETNTEAFF
TRBD2	.	TRBV5-1	TRBJ2-2	TGCGCCAGCAGCTTCGGACTAGCGGGGACCGGGGAGCTGTTTTTT	CASSFGLAGTGELFF
.	once	TRBV6-1	TRBJ2-1	TGTGCCAGCAGTGAAGAGGAGGGCTCCTACAATGAGCAGTTCTTC	CASSEEEGSYNEQFF
.	.	TRBV5-1	TRBJ1-1	TGCGCCAGCAGCTACAGACACTCGAACACTGAAGCTTTCTTT	CASSYRHSNTEAFF
.	.	TRBV6-5	TRBJ1-1	TGTGCCAGCAGTTATTTTGAGTGGACTGAAGCTTTCTTT	CASSYFEWTEAFF